This T cell receptor (beta chain) originates from a study of blood T cell repertoires in COVID-19. The CDR3 extends over 19 amino acids. Germline V gives CDR1 SGHTA, CDR2 FQGTGA. The V and J ends lost 0 bases and 2 bases, in that order; junction bases with no gene match: 10. TCRdb's copy holds only in-frame clones and misses some; the assay was immunoSEQ multiplex PCR. The data contain around 40,000 clones, less than 85% of them seen just once; the ten biggest clones take up roughly 25%. The sequence was collected from a man between 65 and 85 years old with acute or convalescent COVID-19. The sequenced material came from peripheral blood. J is TRBJ2-2 and V is TRBV7-3; TRBD1 aligns across 9 bases. The CDR3 DNA is TGTGCCAGCAGCTTAACTGATACAGGGGGCCCCACTAACACCGGGGAGCTGTTTTTT. It translates to CASSLTDTGGPTNTGELFF.